This T cell receptor beta chain stems from a study of T cells expressing NK-cell markers. CDR1 and CDR2 (germline): SGHVS, FQNEAQ. The CDR3 has 15 amino acids. With the 5' RACE reads reprocessed, TCRdb shows one record per CDR3 protein and no DNA. Its clone listing holds roughly 350,000 distinct CDR3 sequences. The receptor's source is a man between 18 and 69 years old in good health. The sample comprised blood T cells: a sorted CD56 or NKG2C T cell subset, CD4+ or CD8+ T cells, or bulk PBMC T cells (not recorded which). The chain couples TRBV7-8 to TRBJ2-7; there is no DNA to check the TCRdb D call of TRBD1. This chain's CDR3 is CASSSTRWGTNEQYF.